The clone carrying this TCR beta chain has more than one count but fewer than ten. The data stem from a study of T cells in Graves' hyperthyroidism and ophthalmopathy. RNA transcripts yielded amplified TCR beta CDR3 regions. The HTBI primer set drove a first-round RT-PCR of the TCR CDR3. One entry per CDR3 protein results from TCRdb running MiXCR on the multiplex PCR reads. This table holds 300,000 to 350,000 distinct CDR3 sequences, less than 20% found once. Deletions cut 1 base from V and 6 bases from J, with 13 bases between. The CDR3 length is 14 residues. Germline V lookup: CDR1 LGHDT, CDR2 YNNKEL (reference sequence). Thyroid ultrasound, orbital computed tomography, clinical symptoms, and serum thyroxine and TRAb underpinned diagnoses.

The source of this sequence is a woman between 40 and 50 years old with Graves' ophthalmopathy. The specimen sequenced was blood. This chain connects TRBV3-1 to TRBJ2-7, with no clear D. CDR3 nucleotides: TGTGCCAGCAGCCAAGGGCCAGGATTTCTCGAGCAGTACTTC. Protein sequence: CASSQGPGFLEQYF.